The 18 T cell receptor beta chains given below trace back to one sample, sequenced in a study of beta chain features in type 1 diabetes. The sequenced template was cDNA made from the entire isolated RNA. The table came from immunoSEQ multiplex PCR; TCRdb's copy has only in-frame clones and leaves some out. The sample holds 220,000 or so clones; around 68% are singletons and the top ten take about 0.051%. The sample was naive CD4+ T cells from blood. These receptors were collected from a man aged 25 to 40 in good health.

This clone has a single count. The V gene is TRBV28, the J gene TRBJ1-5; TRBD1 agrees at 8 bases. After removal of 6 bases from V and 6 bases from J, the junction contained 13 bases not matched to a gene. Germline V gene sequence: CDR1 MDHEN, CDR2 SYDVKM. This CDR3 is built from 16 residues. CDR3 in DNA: TGTGCCAGCAGCCAAATCCCCGACAGGGGCGGTCAGCCCCAGCATTTT. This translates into CASSQIPDRGGQPQHF.

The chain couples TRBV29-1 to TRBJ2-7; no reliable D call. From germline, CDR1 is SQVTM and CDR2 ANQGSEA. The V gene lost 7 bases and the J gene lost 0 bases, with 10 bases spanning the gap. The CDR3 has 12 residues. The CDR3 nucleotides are TGCAGCGCCCGATGGGGCTCCTACGAGCAGTACTTC. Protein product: CSARWGSYEQYF.

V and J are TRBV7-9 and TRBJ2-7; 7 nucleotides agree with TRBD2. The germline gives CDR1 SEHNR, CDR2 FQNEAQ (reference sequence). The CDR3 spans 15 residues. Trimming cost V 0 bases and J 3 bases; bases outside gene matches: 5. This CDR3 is CASSLAGTKNYEQYF. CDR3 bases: TGTGCCAGCAGCTTAGCAGGGACTAAAAACTACGAGCAGTACTTC. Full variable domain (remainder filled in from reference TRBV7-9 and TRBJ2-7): DTGVSQNPRHKITKRGQNVTFRCDPISEHNRLYWYRQTLGQGPEFLTYFQNEAQLEKSRLLSDRFSAERPKGSFSTLEIQRTEQGDSAMYLCASSLAGTKNYEQYFGPGTRLTVT.

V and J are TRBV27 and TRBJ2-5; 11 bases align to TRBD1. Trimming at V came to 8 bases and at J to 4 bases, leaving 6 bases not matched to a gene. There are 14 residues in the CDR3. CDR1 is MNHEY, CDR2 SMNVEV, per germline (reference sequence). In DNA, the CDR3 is TGTGCCAGCGGGCGGACAGGGGGCAGAGAGACCCAGTACTTC. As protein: CASGRTGGRETQYF.

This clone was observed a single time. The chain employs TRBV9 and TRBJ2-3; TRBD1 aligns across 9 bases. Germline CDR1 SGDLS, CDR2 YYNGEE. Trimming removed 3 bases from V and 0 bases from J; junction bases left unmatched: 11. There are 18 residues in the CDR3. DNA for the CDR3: TGTGCCAGCAGCGGCCCCACAGGACAGGGGAAAAGCACAGATACGCAGTATTTT. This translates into CASSGPTGQGKSTDTQYF.

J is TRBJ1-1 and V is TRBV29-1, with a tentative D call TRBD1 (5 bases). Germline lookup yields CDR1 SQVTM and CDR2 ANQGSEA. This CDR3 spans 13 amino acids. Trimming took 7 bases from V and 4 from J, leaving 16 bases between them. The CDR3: CSAGGRLGTEAFF. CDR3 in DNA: TGCAGCGCGGGGGGACGGTTGGGCACTGAAGCTTTCTTT.

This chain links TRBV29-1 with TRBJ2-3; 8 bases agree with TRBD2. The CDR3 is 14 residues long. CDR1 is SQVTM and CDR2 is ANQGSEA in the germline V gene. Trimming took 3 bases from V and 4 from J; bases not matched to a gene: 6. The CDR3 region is CSVDGRLAPDTQYF. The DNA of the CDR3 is TGCAGCGTTGACGGAAGACTAGCGCCAGATACGCAGTATTTT.

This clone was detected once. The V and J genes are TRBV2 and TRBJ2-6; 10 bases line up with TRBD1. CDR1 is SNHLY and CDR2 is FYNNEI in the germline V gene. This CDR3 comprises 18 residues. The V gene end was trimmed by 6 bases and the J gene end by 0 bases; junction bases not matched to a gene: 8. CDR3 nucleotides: TGTGCCAGCAGGAGGACAGGGGGGCTCGCCTCTGGGGCCAACGTCCTGACTTTC. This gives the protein CASRRTGGLASGANVLTF.

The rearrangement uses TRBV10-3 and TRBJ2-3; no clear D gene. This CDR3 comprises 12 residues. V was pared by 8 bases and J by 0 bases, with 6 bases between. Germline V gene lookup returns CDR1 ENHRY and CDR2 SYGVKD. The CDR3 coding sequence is TGTGCCATCGCGGCCAGCACAGATACGCAGTATTTT. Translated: CAIAASTDTQYF.

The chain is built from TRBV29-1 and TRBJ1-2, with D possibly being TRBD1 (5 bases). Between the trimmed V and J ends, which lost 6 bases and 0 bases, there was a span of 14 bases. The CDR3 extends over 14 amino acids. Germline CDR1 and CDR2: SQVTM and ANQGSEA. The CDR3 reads CSVTVQTANYGYTF. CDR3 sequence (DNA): TGCAGCGTGACGGTTCAGACAGCTAACTATGGCTACACCTTC.

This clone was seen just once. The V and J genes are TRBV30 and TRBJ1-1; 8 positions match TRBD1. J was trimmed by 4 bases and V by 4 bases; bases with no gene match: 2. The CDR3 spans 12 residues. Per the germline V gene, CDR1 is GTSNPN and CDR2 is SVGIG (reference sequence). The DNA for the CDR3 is TGTGCCTGGACCGACAGGGGCACTGAAGCTTTCTTT. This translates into CAWTDRGTEAFF.

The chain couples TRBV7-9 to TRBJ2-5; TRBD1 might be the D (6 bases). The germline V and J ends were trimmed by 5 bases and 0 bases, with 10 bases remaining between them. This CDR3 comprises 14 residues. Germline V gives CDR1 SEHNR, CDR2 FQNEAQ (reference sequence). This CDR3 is CASSRWTDQETQYF. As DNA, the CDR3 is TGTGCCAGCAGCCGATGGACAGACCAAGAGACCCAGTACTTC.

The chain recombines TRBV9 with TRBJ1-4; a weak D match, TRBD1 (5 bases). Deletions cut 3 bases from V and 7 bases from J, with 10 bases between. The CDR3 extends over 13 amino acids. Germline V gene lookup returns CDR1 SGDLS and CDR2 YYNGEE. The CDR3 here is CASSAGDSEKLFF. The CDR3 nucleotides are TGTGCCAGCAGCGCGGGGGATAGTGAAAAACTGTTTTTT.

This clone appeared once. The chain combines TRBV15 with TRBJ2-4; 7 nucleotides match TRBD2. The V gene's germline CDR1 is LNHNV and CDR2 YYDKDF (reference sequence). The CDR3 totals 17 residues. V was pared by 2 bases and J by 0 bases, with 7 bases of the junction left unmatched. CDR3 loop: CATSRTGTMVAKNIQYF. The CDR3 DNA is TGTGCCACCAGCAGAACCGGGACTATGGTAGCCAAAAACATTCAGTACTTC.

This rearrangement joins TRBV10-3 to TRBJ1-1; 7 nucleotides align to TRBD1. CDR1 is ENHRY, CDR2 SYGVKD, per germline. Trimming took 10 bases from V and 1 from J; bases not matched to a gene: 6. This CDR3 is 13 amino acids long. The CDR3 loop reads CATTDRENTEAFF. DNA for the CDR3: TGTGCCACTACCGACAGGGAGAACACTGAAGCTTTCTTT.

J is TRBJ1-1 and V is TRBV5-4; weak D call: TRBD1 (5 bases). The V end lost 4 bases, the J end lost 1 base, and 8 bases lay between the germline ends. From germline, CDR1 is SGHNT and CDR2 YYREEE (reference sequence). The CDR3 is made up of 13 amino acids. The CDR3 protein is CASSGDRNTEAFF. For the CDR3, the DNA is TGTGCCAGCAGCGGGGACCGGAACACTGAAGCTTTCTTT.

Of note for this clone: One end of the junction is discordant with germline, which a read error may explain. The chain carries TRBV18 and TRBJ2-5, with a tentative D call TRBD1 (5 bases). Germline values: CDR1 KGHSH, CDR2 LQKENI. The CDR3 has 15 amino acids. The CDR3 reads CASSPHQGAQGTQYF. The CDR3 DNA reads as TGTGCCAGCTCACCACATCAGGGCGCCCAAGGGACCCAGTACTTC.

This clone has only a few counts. The CDR3 nucleotides are TGCGCCAGCAGCTCCGGACGGGACAGTCCCTCCTACGAGCAGTACTTC. The encoded protein is CASSSGRDSPSYEQYF. The V gene is TRBV5-1, the J gene TRBJ2-7; 7 bases align to TRBD1. CDR1 and CDR2 from the germline V gene are SGHRS and YFSETQ. The CDR3 consists of 16 residues. With 3 bases clipped from V and 0 bases from J, the junction kept 9 bases outside the gene matches.